The next 24 T cell receptor beta chains were all read from a single sample in a study of post-analysis software for immune sequencing data. General study findings and limits: In patients, roughly 5 TRBV segments were more frequent than in controls, with TRBV5-6, TRBV5-1 and TRBV20-1 among them.

Their cognate antigens are unknown. Unique molecular identifiers were present in the TCR beta cDNA libraries. TCRdb used MiXCR to reprocess the PCR reads, holding one entry per CDR3 protein. The sample includes 820,000 or so distinct CDR3 sequences, under 70% of them seen just once. The sample consisted of blood. The receptors were sampled from a girl aged 10-17 years with multiple sclerosis.

There are a few counts of this clonotype. As DNA, the CDR3 is TGTGCCACCACTCTGGGGAGCTCCTACAATGAGCAGTTCTTC. Protein sequence: CATTLGSSYNEQFF. The V gene is TRBV28, the J gene TRBJ2-1; a possible D gene is TRBD2 (5 bases). Germline loops: CDR1 MDHEN, CDR2 SYDVKM. The V end was cut by 10 bases, the J end by 0 bases, with 13 bases between. This CDR3 comprises 14 residues.

A few counts support this clonotype. In DNA form, the CDR3 reads TGCAGCGTTGAAGATCGTAGCGGCTACGAGCAGTACTTC. It yields the protein CSVEDRSGYEQYF. This chain links TRBV29-1 with TRBJ2-7, with a weak D call TRBD2 (6 bases). The V end lost 0 bases, the J end lost 3 bases, and 9 bases lay between the germline ends. In germline, CDR1 is SQVTM, CDR2 ANQGSEA. CDR3 size: 13 residues.

This clonotype occurred once. The chain employs TRBV10-3 and TRBJ2-5; D gene uncertain. The length of the CDR3 is 13 residues. V lost 4 bases and J 1 base, leaving 7 bases between the germline ends. Germline V gives CDR1 ENHRY, CDR2 SYGVKD. The CDR3 loop is CAISGVSQETQYF. The CDR3 DNA reads TGTGCCATCAGTGGTGTCAGCCAAGAGACCCAGTACTTC.

V is TRBV6-2 or TRBV6-3 and J is TRBJ1-1, with 8 bases identical to TRBD1. Trimming at V came to 5 bases and at J to 3 bases, leaving 8 bases not matched to a gene. CDR1 is MNHEY and CDR2 is SVGEGT in the germline V gene. The CDR3 spans 15 residues. The chain's CDR3 is CASSGQGAAYTEAFF. The CDR3 DNA reads as TGTGCCAGCAGTGGACAGGGAGCGGCCTACACTGAAGCTTTCTTT.

This clonotype was detected a few times. This chain joins TRBV9 and TRBJ2-3, with 8 bases that match TRBD2. Trimming took 0 bases from V and 0 from J; bases not matched to a gene: 12. The CDR3 runs 19 residues. CDR1 SGDLS and CDR2 YYNGEE come from the germline V gene. CDR3 sequence (DNA): TGTGCCAGCAGCGTAGGGAGACTAGCGAGGGGTGCTAGCACAGATACGCAGTATTTT. This codes for CASSVGRLARGASTDTQYF.

The rearrangement links TRBV29-1 to TRBJ2-5, with TRBD1 as a possible D gene (6 bases). Per germline, CDR1 SQVTM and CDR2 ANQGSEA. V shed 5 bases and J shed 4 bases, with 14 bases lying between them. The length of the CDR3 is 13 residues. The CDR3 spells CSVLQGVAETQYF. CDR3 in DNA: TGCAGCGTTTTACAGGGTGTAGCAGAGACCCAGTACTTC.

In this sample, this clonotype turned up once. The V call is TRBV27, the J call TRBJ1-5, with D perhaps TRBD1 (6 bases). The germline V gene encodes CDR1 MNHEY and CDR2 SMNVEV (reference sequence). V was trimmed by 2 bases and J by 6 bases, leaving 14 bases between them. This CDR3 comprises 15 residues. The DNA of the CDR3 is TGTGCCAGCAGTTTAGGGCAGGGGATACCTCAGCCCCAGCATTTT. Translated, it gives CASSLGQGIPQPQHF.

The V and J genes are TRBV11-2 and TRBJ1-1; TRBD1 might be the D (5 bases). The CDR3 has 12 residues. Trimming left V 5 bases short and J 8 bases short, with 12 bases between. Germline lookup yields CDR1 SGHAT and CDR2 FQNNGV. CDR3 amino acids: CASSQTALEAFF. The CDR3 nucleotides read TGTGCCAGCAGCCAGACAGCACTGGAAGCTTTCTTT.

The chain couples TRBV28 to TRBJ2-5; TRBD2 matches 11 bases. Germline V gene sequence: CDR1 MDHEN, CDR2 SYDVKM. The CDR3 is 18 residues long. V was clipped by 1 base and J by 4 bases; unmatched bases: 11. Written as DNA, the CDR3 is TGTGCCAGCAGTTTATCTCGTAGCGGGAGGGACTACCGAGAGACCCAGTACTTC. Its protein product is CASSLSRSGRDYRETQYF.

V is TRBV5-1 and J is TRBJ2-5, with 7 bases that match TRBD2. Germline V gene sequence: CDR1 SGHRS, CDR2 YFSETQ. The CDR3 is 17 residues long. V lost 0 bases to trimming and J lost 1 base; unmatched junction nucleotides: 9. CDR3 bases: TGCGCCAGCAGCTTGGGGGGGAGACTAGCCCTCCAAGAGACCCAGTACTTC. It is translated as CASSLGGRLALQETQYF.

V usage is TRBV6-5 and J usage is TRBJ1-5; D not certain. Trimming removed 6 bases at V and 1 base at J, with 7 bases between. The CDR3 runs 13 residues. The germline V gene encodes CDR1 MNHEY and CDR2 SVGAGI. In nucleotides, the CDR3 is TGTGCCAGCAGCTGGGAGAGCAATCAGCCCCAGCATTTT. This gives the protein CASSWESNQPQHF.

This clonotype has only one observation. The rearrangement links TRBV20-1 to TRBJ2-7; perhaps D is TRBD1 or TRBD2 (5 bases each). Looked up from germline, CDR1 is DFQATT and CDR2 is SNEGSKA (reference sequence). The CDR3 is 11 amino acids. The V end was cut by 3 bases, the J end by 10 bases, with 13 bases between. DNA of the CDR3: TGCAGTGCTAGGACCTCCGGGGACCAGTACTTC. Protein product: CSARTSGDQYF.

The chain joins TRBV5-1 to TRBJ2-7, with TRBD2 matching 7 bases. This CDR3 spans 16 amino acids. With V trimmed by 2 bases and J by 3 bases, 11 bases remained unmatched. The germline V gene has CDR1 SGHRS and CDR2 YFSETQ. The CDR3 bases are TGCGCCAGCAGCTTCTCCTCGACTAGCAGCCTCTACGAGCAGTACTTC. Its protein is CASSFSSTSSLYEQYF.

CDR3 sequence reads: CASSVDRGHLVEQFF. The DNA of the CDR3 is TGTGCCAGCAGCGTCGACAGGGGGCATTTGGTTGAGCAGTTCTTC. The rearrangement joins TRBV7-6 to TRBJ2-1; 10 nucleotides agree with TRBD1. Losses at the gene ends were 5 bases for V and 9 bases for J; bases not matched to a gene: 10. This CDR3 spans 15 amino acids. Germline CDR1 reads SGHVS; CDR2 reads FNYEAQ.

This clonotype was found a few times. The gene calls are TRBV20-1 and TRBJ2-1; 11 bases match TRBD2. This CDR3 has 16 residues. Trimming took 1 base from V and 8 from J; bases not matched to a gene: 10. From germline, CDR1 is DFQATT and CDR2 SNEGSKA (reference sequence). DNA for the CDR3: TGCAGTGCTAGAGTCTTAGCGGGAGGGCCATTGGATGAGCAGTTCTTC. It codes for CSARVLAGGPLDEQFF.

The chain joins TRBV7-2 to TRBJ2-1; D is tentatively TRBD1 or TRBD2 (5 bases each). The CDR3 spans 16 residues. V was cut by 2 bases and J by 4 bases, with 15 bases left in between. Per the germline V gene, CDR1 is SGHTA and CDR2 is FQGNSA. This CDR3 is CASSLRGSGGYNEQFF. Written as DNA, the CDR3 is TGTGCCAGCAGCTTACGGGGCTCAGGCGGGTACAATGAGCAGTTCTTC.

This clonotype was counted between two and nine times. The genes are TRBV29-1 and TRBJ2-1, with 10 bases matching TRBD2. V trimming: 7 bases; J trimming: 2 bases; junction bases outside the gene matches: 8. The length of the CDR3 is 15 residues. Germline V gene lookup returns CDR1 SQVTM and CDR2 ANQGSEA. CDR3 in amino acids: CSAMTSGSTYNEQFF. The DNA for the CDR3 is TGCAGCGCCATGACTAGCGGGTCGACCTACAATGAGCAGTTCTTC.

The chain is built from TRBV29-1 and TRBJ2-1, with TRBD1 as a possible D gene (6 bases). The germline V gene has CDR1 SQVTM and CDR2 ANQGSEA. The CDR3 loop spans 11 amino acids. The CDR3 protein is CSAQGYLEQFF. Here the CDR3 DNA reads TGCAGTGCACAGGGATACCTTGAGCAGTTCTTC.

The chain links TRBV20-1 to TRBJ2-5; 11 nucleotides line up with TRBD2. The CDR3 contains 15 residues. Germline V gives CDR1 DFQATT, CDR2 SNEGSKA (reference sequence). V lost 6 bases to trimming and J lost 2 bases; unmatched junction nucleotides: 8. The CDR3 region has the DNA TGCAGTGCCCCTGGAGGGACTAGCGGACAAGAGACCCAGTACTTC. This codes for CSAPGGTSGQETQYF.

There are a few counts of this clonotype. The chain combines TRBV4-2 with TRBJ2-7, with TRBD1 matching over 9 bases. The CDR3 covers 14 residues. V gave up 6 bases and J gave up 5 bases; unmatched junction bases: 8. Germline CDR1 LGHNA, CDR2 YNFKEQ. The CDR3 reads CASSPGQGIDEQYF. CDR3 DNA: TGTGCCAGCAGTCCAGGACAGGGGATCGACGAGCAGTACTTC.

With regard to this clonotype: A junction boundary mismatches the germline segment, possibly from a read error. This chain links TRBV5-1 with TRBJ1-2; 11 bases map to TRBD1. Germline V gives CDR1 SGHRS, CDR2 YFSETQ. The CDR3 is 14 residues long. The CDR3 DNA reads as TGCGCTAGCAGCCCCCAGGGACAGGGGGATGGCTACACCTTC. It translates to CASSPQGQGDGYTF.

The V and J genes are TRBV20-1 and TRBJ2-7; weak D call: TRBD2 (6 bases). CDR1 is DFQATT, CDR2 SNEGSKA, per germline (reference sequence). The CDR3 is made up of 14 amino acids. Trimming removed 1 base at V and 4 bases at J, with 14 bases between. The CDR3 sequence: CSARVVGGRYEQYF. The CDR3, as DNA: TGCAGTGCTAGAGTTGTGGGGGGTCGATACGAGCAGTACTTC.

The gene calls are TRBV29-1 and TRBJ1-2; D not certain. Germline loops: CDR1 SQVTM, CDR2 ANQGSEA. Trimming left V 7 bases short and J 5 bases short, with 11 bases between. This CDR3 has 11 residues. In DNA form, the CDR3 reads TGCAGCGCTAAGGAGGCGTATGGCTACACCTTC. Protein: CSAKEAYGYTF.

This clonotype was seen more than once but under ten times. The chain uses TRBV6-6 and TRBJ2-1; D uncertain. Looked up from germline, CDR1 is MNHNY and CDR2 is SVGAGI (reference sequence). The CDR3 is 14 residues long. Trimming left V 7 bases short and J 6 bases short, with 16 bases between. DNA of the CDR3: TGTGCCAGCACCTTCGCGAGTGTATCCAATGAGCAGTTCTTC. This translates into CASTFASVSNEQFF.